The T cell receptor beta chain under discussion was sequenced for a study of T cells in Graves' hyperthyroidism and ophthalmopathy. This clonotype was seen ten or more times. Compared with germline, one end of the junction differs, possibly owing to a read error. The CDR3 regions of TCR beta were amplified from RNA transcripts. An initial round of RT-PCR targeting the TCR CDR3 relied on the HTBI primer set. Each CDR3 protein is one row after TCRdb ran MiXCR on the multiplex PCR reads. The data show some 490,000 distinct CDR3 sequences, approximately 22% seen once. Looked up from germline, CDR1 is MNHNS and CDR2 is SASEGT. CDR3 length: 15 residues.

Material: blood. This sequence originates from a woman aged 70-85 years with Graves' ophthalmopathy. This chain joins TRBV6-1 and TRBJ1-1; D remains ambiguous. The CDR3 DNA reads TGTGCCAGCGAGATTCGGAGAGGAAGGAACCCTGAAGCTTTCTTT. Translating it yields CASEIRRGRNPEAFF.